The 27 T cell receptor beta chains presented below share a single source sample, sequenced in a study of CD8+ T cells in alopecia areata. Once RNA had been extracted, it was reverse transcribed into cDNA to act as the sequencing template. Data came from immunoSEQ multiplex PCR; TCRdb stores just in-frame clones and leaves some out. In the table there are some 170,000 clones, 63% of which are singletons. The sequences come from CD4+ T cells sorted from blood, collected at week 0. These receptors came from a human donor with alopecia areata.

V usage is TRBV20-1 and J usage is TRBJ2-7; D is unclear. CDR1 DFQATT and CDR2 SNEGSKA come from the germline V gene (reference sequence). Deletions cut 4 bases from V and 2 bases from J, with 6 bases between. The CDR3 extends over 11 amino acids. As DNA, the CDR3 is TGCAGTGCTACGCAAACCTACGAGCAGTACTTC. Amino acids: CSATQTYEQYF.

The chain carries TRBV18 and TRBJ2-3; D perhaps matches TRBD1 (5 bases). The V gene lost 1 base and the J gene lost 9 bases, with 14 bases spanning the gap. In germline, CDR1 is KGHSH, CDR2 LQKENI. The CDR3 totals 14 residues. CDR3 in amino acids: CASSPQGLQSTQYF. CDR3 bases: TGTGCCAGCTCACCACAGGGGCTGCAATCCACGCAGTATTTT.

This clone was seen repeatedly, ten times or more. This sequence joins TRBV2 and TRBJ2-2, with TRBD2 as a possible D gene (5 bases). The CDR3 has 13 amino acids. Germline V lookup: CDR1 SNHLY, CDR2 FYNNEI. V was cut by 3 bases and J by 9 bases, with 11 bases left in between. For the CDR3, the DNA is TGTGCCAGCAGTGATTCGGGGAACCGGGAGCTGTTTTTT. As protein: CASSDSGNRELFF.

This clone appeared a few times. The chain joins TRBV7-2 to TRBJ2-3, with D perhaps given as TRBD1 or TRBD2 (6 bases each). Looked up from germline, CDR1 is SGHTA and CDR2 is FQGNSA. The CDR3 covers 14 residues. Trimming left V 3 bases short and J 2 bases short, with 9 bases between. The CDR3 bases are TGTGCCAGCAGCTTGGGGGGCAACACAGATACGCAGTATTTT. This sequence encodes CASSLGGNTDTQYF.

This clone was counted only a few times. This chain uses TRBV6-1 with TRBJ1-5; TRBD1 aligns across 7 bases. This CDR3 is 15 amino acids long. Germline V gene sequence: CDR1 MNHNS, CDR2 SASEGT. Trimming removed 3 bases from V and 5 bases from J; junction bases left unmatched: 7. Here the CDR3 DNA reads TGTGCCAGCAGTGACCAAGACAGGGACTATCAGCCCCAGCATTTT. Translating gives CASSDQDRDYQPQHF.

This clone was observed a handful of times. This chain connects TRBV29-1 to TRBJ1-2, with 10 bases identical to TRBD1. CDR3 length: 13 residues. Germline values: CDR1 SQVTM, CDR2 ANQGSEA. V lost 4 bases to trimming and J lost 9 bases; unmatched junction nucleotides: 8. The DNA of the CDR3 is TGCAGCGTTGTGGAGACAGGGGGCCATAGCTACACCTTC. This translates into CSVVETGGHSYTF. Drawing the rest from reference TRBV29-1 and TRBJ1-2, the complete variable domain is SAVISQKPSRDICQRGTSLTIQCQVDSQVTMMFWYRQQPGQSLTLIATANQGSEATYESGFVIDKFPISRPNLTFSTLTVSNMSPEDSSIYLCSVVETGGHSYTFGSGTRLTVV.

The chain joins TRBV29-1 to TRBJ2-1; TRBD2 aligns across 7 bases. The V gene end was trimmed by 7 bases and the J gene end by 1 base; junction bases not matched to a gene: 22. The CDR3 contains 19 residues. From germline, CDR1 is SQVTM and CDR2 ANQGSEA. CDR3 DNA: TGCAGCGCACTTCCTACCCGGGGGGACCCGCCCCGTTCCTACAATGAGCAGTTCTTC. The encoded protein is CSALPTRGDPPRSYNEQFF.

In this sample, this clone turned up once. V and J are TRBV7-2 and TRBJ2-5, with D perhaps TRBD1 (6 bases). Germline V lookup: CDR1 SGHTA, CDR2 FQGNSA. This CDR3 is built from 15 residues. Trimming shortened V by 10 bases and J by 0 bases, and 18 bases separated the two germline ends. The CDR3 nucleotides are TGTGCCACCCGAGGGGGACATACGTACCAAGAGACCCAGTACTTC. Amino acid sequence: CATRGGHTYQETQYF.

The chain carries TRBV29-1 and TRBJ1-2, with a weak D call TRBD1 (5 bases). V was shortened by 7 bases and J by 5 bases, with 17 bases between the two germline ends. The CDR3 is made up of 13 amino acids. CDR1 SQVTM and CDR2 ANQGSEA come from the germline V gene. The chain's CDR3 is CSAILDRKYGYTF. As DNA, the CDR3 is TGCAGCGCTATCCTAGACAGAAAGTATGGCTACACCTTC.

V gene TRBV29-1 combines with J gene TRBJ2-5; D unresolved. This CDR3 comprises 13 residues. Germline-derived CDR1 and CDR2 are SQVTM and ANQGSEA. Trimming shortened V by 3 bases and J by 2 bases, and 10 bases separated the two germline ends. The CDR3 here is CSVDPLLQETQYF. For the CDR3, the DNA is TGCAGCGTTGACCCCCTGCTTCAAGAGACCCAGTACTTC. Using reference TRBV29-1 and TRBJ2-5 for the parts outside the CDR3, the full variable domain is SAVISQKPSRDICQRGTSLTIQCQVDSQVTMMFWYRQQPGQSLTLIATANQGSEATYESGFVIDKFPISRPNLTFSTLTVSNMSPEDSSIYLCSVDPLLQETQYFGPGTRLLVL.

V usage is TRBV2 and J usage is TRBJ2-1; the D gene is possibly TRBD2 (6 bases). The V gene's germline CDR1 is SNHLY and CDR2 FYNNEI. The CDR3 is 11 residues long. Trimming removed 4 bases from V and 13 bases from J, with 11 bases in between. DNA for the CDR3: TGTGCCAGCAGTGGTGGGACTTACCAGTTCTTC. Its translation: CASSGGTYQFF.

The chain has TRBV5-6 and TRBJ2-3, with 10 bases aligning to TRBD2. There are 15 residues in the CDR3. J lost 6 bases, V lost 3 bases, and 7 bases had no gene match. The V gene's germline CDR1 is SGHDT and CDR2 YYEEEE. In DNA form, the CDR3 reads TGTGCCAGCAGCTCTAAGCGGGGGGGCGTGGATACGCAGTATTTT. Amino acid sequence: CASSSKRGGVDTQYF.

The genes are TRBV27 and TRBJ1-2, with D unresolved. V was shortened by 2 bases and J by 3 bases, with 10 bases between the two germline ends. In germline, CDR1 is MNHEY, CDR2 SMNVEV (reference sequence). The CDR3 covers 14 residues. The CDR3 DNA is TGTGCCAGCAGTTTAAAGGCAGGCCACTATGGCTACACCTTC. It codes for CASSLKAGHYGYTF.

This clone has a single count. V is TRBV30 and J is TRBJ1-1; tentatively, D is TRBD1 (6 bases). V was shortened by 2 bases and J by 1 base, with 11 bases between the two germline ends. The CDR3 is 14 amino acids. Germline V gene data show CDR1 as GTSNPN and CDR2 as SVGIG (reference sequence). CDR3 residues: CAWSKLTGNTEAFF. As DNA, the CDR3 is TGTGCCTGGAGTAAATTGACAGGGAACACTGAAGCTTTCTTT.

The chain links TRBV30 to TRBJ1-1; TRBD1 is a possible D gene (5 bases). Germline lookup yields CDR1 GTSNPN and CDR2 SVGIG (reference sequence). The CDR3 contains 11 residues. The CDR3 nucleotides are TGTGCTTGGGGCAGGAACACTGAAGCTTTCTTT. This encodes CAWGRNTEAFF. Combining the CDR3 with reference TRBV30 and TRBJ1-1 gives the whole variable domain SQTIHQWPATLVQPVGSPLSLECTVEGTSNPNLYWYRQAAGRGLQLLFYSVGIGQISSEVPQNLSASRPQDRQFILSSKKLLLSDSGFYLCAWGRNTEAFFGQGTRLTVV.

V is TRBV15 and J is TRBJ2-1; D is unresolved. The V gene lost 0 bases and the J gene lost 9 bases, with 6 bases spanning the gap. The CDR3 has 12 residues. Germline V gives CDR1 LNHNV, CDR2 YYDKDF (reference sequence). The CDR3: CATSRDLFEQFF. The CDR3 coding sequence is TGTGCCACCAGCAGAGATCTATTTGAGCAGTTCTTC.

This clone was detected only a few times. The genes are TRBV10-2 and TRBJ1-2; D is unclear. Germline CDR1 and CDR2: WSHSY and SAAADI. The CDR3 consists of 12 residues. Trimming took off 4 bases at V and 3 bases at J, with 6 bases between the two ends. The CDR3 DNA follows: TGCGCCAGCAGTGGCGTAGACTATGGCTACACCTTC. This codes for CASSGVDYGYTF.

The sample holds a few counts of this clone. The same CDR3 is also encoded by other DNA sequences in this sample. The J gene is TRBJ2-5, the V gene TRBV20-1; no reliable D call. In germline, CDR1 is DFQATT, CDR2 SNEGSKA (reference sequence). The V gene lost 3 bases and the J gene lost 2 bases, with 4 bases spanning the gap. The CDR3 runs to 11 residues. CDR3 sequence (DNA): TGCAGTGCTAGGAGGCAAGAGACCCAGTACTTC. It translates to CSARRQETQYF.

V is TRBV30 and J is TRBJ1-2, with TRBD1 as a possible D gene (5 bases). The CDR3 loop spans 15 amino acids. V was trimmed by 4 bases and J by 8 bases, leaving 23 bases between them. Germline V CDR1 and CDR2: GTSNPN, SVGIG (reference sequence). The CDR3 nucleotides read TGTGCCTGGAAAAAGCCTGAGGGGTTATCTAGAGGCTACACCTTC. This sequence encodes CAWKKPEGLSRGYTF.

V is TRBV7-3 and J is TRBJ1-1; 9 bases agree with TRBD1. CDR3 length equals 16 residues. CDR1 and CDR2 from the germline V gene are SGHTA and FQGTGA. The J segment lost 5 bases and the V segment lost 5 bases, leaving 12 bases of the junction unmatched. The CDR3 loop is CASSPGTGRGQTEAFF. CDR3 bases: TGTGCCAGCAGCCCCGGGACAGGGCGAGGTCAAACTGAAGCTTTCTTT. Filled out from reference TRBV7-3 and TRBJ1-1, the complete variable domain reads GAGVSQTPSNKVTEKGKYVELRCDPISGHTALYWYRQSLGQGPEFLIYFQGTGAADDSGLPNDRFFAVRPEGSVSTLKIQRTERGDSAVYLCASSPGTGRGQTEAFFGQGTRLTVV.

J is TRBJ2-3 and V is TRBV9; 13 nucleotides agree with TRBD2. V lost 3 bases, J lost 15 bases, and 7 bases stayed unmatched. This CDR3 is built from 13 residues. The germline gives CDR1 SGDLS, CDR2 YYNGEE. CDR3 sequence: CASSAVTSGGVYF. The DNA for the CDR3 is TGTGCCAGCAGCGCCGTAACTAGCGGGGGGGTATATTTT.

V is TRBV9 and J is TRBJ2-5, with D unclear. This CDR3 has 13 residues. Looked up from germline, CDR1 is SGDLS and CDR2 is YYNGEE. V lost 4 bases and J lost 4, with 11 bases in between. CDR3 region: CASSFPPGETQYF. As DNA, the CDR3 is TGTGCCAGCAGCTTCCCCCCGGGAGAGACCCAGTACTTC.

A few counts support this clone. The chain employs TRBV29-1 and TRBJ2-5; a weak D match, TRBD2 (7 bases). V lost 6 bases and J lost 4, with 21 bases in between. The CDR3 runs to 15 residues. Germline V gene data show CDR1 as SQVTM and CDR2 as ANQGSEA. The CDR3 reads CSVVGGAPSVETQYF. DNA of the CDR3: TGCAGCGTCGTTGGGGGGGCTCCCTCGGTAGAGACCCAGTACTTC.

With regard to this clone: At one end the junction does not follow the germline gene, possibly because of a read error. This chain connects TRBV7-2 to TRBJ2-1; no reliable D call. From germline, CDR1 is SGHTA and CDR2 FQGNSA. The CDR3 sequence is 11 residues long. The CDR3 sequence: CASSYSSRQFF. In nucleotides, the CDR3 is TGCGCCAGCAGCTATAGCTCGCGGCAGTTCTTC.

The genes are TRBV30 and TRBJ1-1, with D possibly being TRBD1 (6 bases). Looked up from germline, CDR1 is GTSNPN and CDR2 is SVGIG (reference sequence). This CDR3 is built from 13 residues. Trimming took off 2 bases at V and 5 bases at J, with 12 bases between the two ends. CDR3 sequence: CAWSRQDWTEAFF. For the CDR3, the DNA is TGTGCCTGGAGTAGACAGGATTGGACTGAAGCTTTCTTT.

The chain has TRBV7-2 and TRBJ2-7; D possibly corresponds to TRBD2 (5 bases). V was clipped by 5 bases and J by 4 bases, with 6 bases between them. CDR3 size: 11 residues. CDR1 is SGHTA and CDR2 is FQGNSA in the germline V gene. The chain's CDR3 is CASSPGYEQYF. In DNA form, the CDR3 reads TGTGCCAGCAGCCCGGGGTACGAGCAGTACTTC. The variable domain in full, completed from reference TRBV7-2 and TRBJ2-7, reads GAGVSQSPSNKVTEKGKDVELRCDPISGHTALYWYRQSLGQGLEFLIYFQGNSAPDKSGLPSDRFSAERTGGSVSTLTIQRTQQEDSAVYLCASSPGYEQYFGPGTRLTVT.

The chain employs TRBV25-1 and TRBJ1-5; D unresolved. CDR3 length: 15 amino acids. V lost 3 bases and J 5 bases, leaving 14 bases between the germline ends. Per germline, CDR1 MGHDK and CDR2 SYGVNS. The chain's CDR3 is CASSDRPGWDQPQHF. For the CDR3, the DNA is TGTGCCAGCAGTGATCGCCCCGGATGGGATCAGCCCCAGCATTTT.